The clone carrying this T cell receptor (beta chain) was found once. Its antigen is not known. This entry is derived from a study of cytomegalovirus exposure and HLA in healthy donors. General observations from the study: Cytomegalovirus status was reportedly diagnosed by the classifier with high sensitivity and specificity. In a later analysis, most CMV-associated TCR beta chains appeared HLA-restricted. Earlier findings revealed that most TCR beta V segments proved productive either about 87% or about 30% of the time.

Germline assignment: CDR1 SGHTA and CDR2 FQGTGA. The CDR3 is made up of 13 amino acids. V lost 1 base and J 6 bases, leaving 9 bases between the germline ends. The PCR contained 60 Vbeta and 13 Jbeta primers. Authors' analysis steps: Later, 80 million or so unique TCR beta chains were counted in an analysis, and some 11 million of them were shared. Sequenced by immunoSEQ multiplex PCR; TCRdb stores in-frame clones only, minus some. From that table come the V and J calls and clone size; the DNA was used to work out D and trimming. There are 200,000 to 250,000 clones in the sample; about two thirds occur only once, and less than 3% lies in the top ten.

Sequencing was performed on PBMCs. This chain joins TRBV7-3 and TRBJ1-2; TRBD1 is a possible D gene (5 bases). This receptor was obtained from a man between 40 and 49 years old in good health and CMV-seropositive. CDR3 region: CASSLNPGDGYTF. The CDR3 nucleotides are TGTGCCAGCAGCTTAAATCCGGGGGATGGCTACACCTTC. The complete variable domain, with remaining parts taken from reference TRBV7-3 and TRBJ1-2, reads GAGVSQTPSNKVTEKGKYVELRCDPISGHTALYWYRQSLGQGPEFLIYFQGTGAADDSGLPNDRFFAVRPEGSVSTLKIQRTERGDSAVYLCASSLNPGDGYTFGSGTRLTVV.